The present entry profiles one TCR beta chain with its context. Its antigen is unidentified. Sequencing was performed with immunoSEQ multiplex PCR; in TCRdb, only in-frame clones are kept and a portion is missing. Counted here are tens of thousands of clones, about three quarters occurring once; the ten biggest clones make up roughly an eighth. This record comes from a study of T cell responses to AZD1222 COVID-19 vaccine. Study-level findings and limits: Spike-specific TCRs gained breadth and depth after people received two AZD1222 doses.

CDR3 size: 16 residues. Germline V lookup: CDR1 MNHEY, CDR2 SMNVEV (reference sequence). After removal of 5 bases from V and 8 bases from J, the junction contained 8 bases not matched to a gene. The sample in question was peripheral blood, obtained on day 0 of AZD1222 vaccination. The receptor was isolated from an adult in good health. The J gene is TRBJ2-2, the V gene TRBV27; 13 bases match TRBD2. The CDR3 DNA sequence: TGTGCCAGCAGTAACTCTGGACTAGCGGGGGCTGGGGAGCTGTTTTTT. Protein sequence: CASSNSGLAGAGELFF.